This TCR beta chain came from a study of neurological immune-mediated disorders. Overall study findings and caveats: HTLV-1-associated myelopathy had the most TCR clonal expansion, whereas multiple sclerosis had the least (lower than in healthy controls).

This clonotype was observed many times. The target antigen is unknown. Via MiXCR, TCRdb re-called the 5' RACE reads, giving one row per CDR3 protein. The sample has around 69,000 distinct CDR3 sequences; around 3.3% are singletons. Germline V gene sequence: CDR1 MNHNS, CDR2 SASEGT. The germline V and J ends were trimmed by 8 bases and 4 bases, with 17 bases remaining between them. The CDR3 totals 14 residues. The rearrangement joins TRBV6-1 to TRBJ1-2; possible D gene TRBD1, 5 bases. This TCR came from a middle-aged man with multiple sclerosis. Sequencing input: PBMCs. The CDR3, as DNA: TGTGCCAGCTTCAGCCAGGGACCTTTCTATGGCTACACCTTC. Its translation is CASFSQGPFYGYTF.